The clone carrying this T cell receptor (beta chain) was seen more than once but under ten times. Its antigen is still unknown. The sample is drawn from a study of post-analysis software for immune sequencing data. Overall study results and limits: In patients, TRBV5-6, TRBV5-1 and TRBV20-1 belonged to several TRBV segments found more frequently than in controls. People with multiple sclerosis had a significantly lower normalized Chao1 diversity than controls did.

Incorporated into the TCR beta cDNA libraries were unique molecular identifiers, which served to reduce PCR and sequencing biases. There were 1 to 10 million T cells, and approximately 480,000 cDNA molecules came from them. TCRdb fed the PCR reads into MiXCR, producing one record per CDR3 protein. The sample lists about 160,000 distinct CDR3 sequences, around 34% seen once, with roughly 28% in the top ten. Per germline, CDR1 LGHDT and CDR2 YNNKEL (reference sequence). This CDR3 is 17 amino acids long. J was trimmed by 2 bases and V by 1 base; bases with no gene match: 5. This specimen was blood, taken after autologous hematopoietic stem cell transplantation. This clonotype originated in a girl aged 10-17 years with multiple sclerosis. The rearrangement uses TRBV3-1 and TRBJ2-1, with 10 bases aligning to TRBD1. As DNA, the CDR3 is TGTGCCAGCAGCCAAGTACCGACAGGGGGCGCCTACAATGAGCAGTTCTTC. Amino acid sequence: CASSQVPTGGAYNEQFF.